The rows below give T cell receptor beta chains drawn from one sample of a study of T cell responses to AZD1222 COVID-19 vaccine. Profiled with immunoSEQ multiplex PCR; TCRdb holds only in-frame clones, not every one. The sample has some 130,000 clones; 70% to 90% are singletons. The sequencing here drew on peripheral blood, taken on day 0 of AZD1222 vaccination. The receptors here all came from an adult in good health. CDR3s leave out the opening cysteine and the closing phenylalanine or tryptophan. Each record gives: V gene, clone size, J gene, CDR3 protein. Size is stated for part of the rows, as once, few or many counts, or as a class when the clone is expanded.

TRBV29-1	.	TRBJ2-7	SVSEVGKPYEQY
TRBV18	.	TRBJ2-7	ASSPGPDYEQY
TRBV3-1/TRBV3-2	.	TRBJ2-5	ASRPGGPQETQY
TRBV6-5	.	TRBJ1-2	ASSSGQGDVYGYT
TRBV7-3	.	TRBJ1-2	ASSLTEGYGYT
TRBV6-5	.	TRBJ2-7	ASSNPGTSYEQY
TRBV19	few	TRBJ1-4	ASSSWGEGLTNEKLF
TRBV3-1/TRBV3-2	.	TRBJ1-6	ASSQGRTGNSPLH
TRBV6-5	.	TRBJ2-7	ASTDPAGDFYEQY
TRBV27	.	TRBJ2-7	ASSSQSPPYEQY
TRBV5-5	many	TRBJ1-2	ASSLDRGTYGYT
TRBV30	.	TRBJ1-3	AWNPFSGNTIY
TRBV7-2	.	TRBJ1-5	ASSLEPHRPQH
TRBV7-2	.	TRBJ1-1	ASSPRAAMNTEAF
TRBV5-1	.	TRBJ2-7	ASSLGSAASSYEQY
TRBV10-1	.	TRBJ1-2	ASSENPGYGYT
TRBV3-1/TRBV3-2	few	TRBJ1-1	ASSRRQGEGAEAF
TRBV2	.	TRBJ2-7	ASSADGRGFEQY
TRBV4-3	.	TRBJ2-2	ASSPTGSGELF
TRBV6-1	.	TRBJ1-2	ASSEAGTGPYGYT